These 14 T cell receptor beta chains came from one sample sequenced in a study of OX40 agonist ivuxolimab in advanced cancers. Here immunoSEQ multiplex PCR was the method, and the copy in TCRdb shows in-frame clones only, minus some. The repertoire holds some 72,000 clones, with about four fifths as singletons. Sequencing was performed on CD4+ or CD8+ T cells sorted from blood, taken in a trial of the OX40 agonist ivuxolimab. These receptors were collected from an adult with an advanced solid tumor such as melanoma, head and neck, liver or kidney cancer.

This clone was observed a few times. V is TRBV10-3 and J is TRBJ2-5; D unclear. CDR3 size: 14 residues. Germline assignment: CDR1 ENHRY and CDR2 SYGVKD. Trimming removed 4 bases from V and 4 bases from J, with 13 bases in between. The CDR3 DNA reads TGTGCCATCAGTGTAGCCATTGGTAGAGAGACCCAGTACTTC. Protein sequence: CAISVAIGRETQYF.

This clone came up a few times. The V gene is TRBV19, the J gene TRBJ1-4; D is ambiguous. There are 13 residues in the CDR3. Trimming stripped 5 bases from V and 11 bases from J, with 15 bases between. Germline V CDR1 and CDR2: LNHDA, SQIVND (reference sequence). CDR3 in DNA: TGTGCCAGTAGTGTACGGACTCCGGTTAAACTGTTTTTT. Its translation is CASSVRTPVKLFF.

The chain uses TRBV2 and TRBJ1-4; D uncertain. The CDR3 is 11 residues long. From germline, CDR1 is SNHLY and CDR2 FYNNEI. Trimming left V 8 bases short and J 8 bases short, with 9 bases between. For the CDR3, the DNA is TGTGCCAGCTCCCAAATCGAAAAACTGTTTTTT. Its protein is CASSQIEKLFF.

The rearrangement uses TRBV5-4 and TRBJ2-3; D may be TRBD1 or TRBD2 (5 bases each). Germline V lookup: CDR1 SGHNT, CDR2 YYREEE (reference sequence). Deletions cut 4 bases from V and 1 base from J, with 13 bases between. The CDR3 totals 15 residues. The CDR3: CASSPYRGGTDTQYF. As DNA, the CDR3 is TGTGCCAGCAGCCCCTACCGGGGCGGCACAGATACGCAGTATTTT.

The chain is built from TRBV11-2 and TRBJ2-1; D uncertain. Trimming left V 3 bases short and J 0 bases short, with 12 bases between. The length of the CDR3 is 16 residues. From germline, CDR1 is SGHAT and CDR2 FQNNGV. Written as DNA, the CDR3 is TGTGCCAGCAGCTTTTTGGTGTCGGGCTCCTACAATGAGCAGTTCTTC. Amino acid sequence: CASSFLVSGSYNEQFF.

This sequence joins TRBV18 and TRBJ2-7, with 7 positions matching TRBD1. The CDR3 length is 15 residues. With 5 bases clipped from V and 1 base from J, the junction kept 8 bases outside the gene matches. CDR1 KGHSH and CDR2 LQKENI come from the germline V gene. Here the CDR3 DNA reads TGTGCCAGCTCAGAGGGGACAGCCGTTTCCTACGAGCAGTACTTC. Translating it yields CASSEGTAVSYEQYF. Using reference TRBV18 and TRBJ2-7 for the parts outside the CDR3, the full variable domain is NAGVMQNPRHLVRRRGQEARLRCSPMKGHSHVYWYRQLPEEGLKFMVYLQKENIIDESGMPKERFSAEFPKEGPSILRIQQVVRGDSAAYFCASSEGTAVSYEQYFGPGTRLTVT.

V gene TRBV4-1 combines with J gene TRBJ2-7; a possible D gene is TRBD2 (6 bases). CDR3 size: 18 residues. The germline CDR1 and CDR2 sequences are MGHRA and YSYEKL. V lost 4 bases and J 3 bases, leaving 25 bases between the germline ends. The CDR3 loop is CASSPFKTLLAYHYEQYF. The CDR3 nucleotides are TGCGCCAGCAGCCCTTTTAAAACTCTACTAGCTTATCACTACGAGCAGTACTTC.

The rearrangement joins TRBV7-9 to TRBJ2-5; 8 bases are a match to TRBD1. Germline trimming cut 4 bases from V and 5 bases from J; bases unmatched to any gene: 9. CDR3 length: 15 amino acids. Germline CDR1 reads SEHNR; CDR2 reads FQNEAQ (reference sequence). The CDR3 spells CASSSPRQGWETQYF. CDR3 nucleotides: TGTGCCAGCAGCTCTCCCCGACAGGGGTGGGAGACCCAGTACTTC.

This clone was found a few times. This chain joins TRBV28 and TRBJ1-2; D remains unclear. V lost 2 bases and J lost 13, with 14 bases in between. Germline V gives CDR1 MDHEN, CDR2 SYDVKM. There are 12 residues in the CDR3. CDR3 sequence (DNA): TGTGCCAGCAGTTTAGGGCACGTCGTCTCCACCTTC. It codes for CASSLGHVVSTF.

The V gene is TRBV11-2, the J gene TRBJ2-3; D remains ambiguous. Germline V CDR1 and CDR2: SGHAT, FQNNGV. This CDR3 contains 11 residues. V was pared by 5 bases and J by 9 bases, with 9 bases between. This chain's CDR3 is CASSPSATQYF. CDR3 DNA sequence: TGTGCCAGCAGCCCCTCCGCAACGCAGTATTTT.

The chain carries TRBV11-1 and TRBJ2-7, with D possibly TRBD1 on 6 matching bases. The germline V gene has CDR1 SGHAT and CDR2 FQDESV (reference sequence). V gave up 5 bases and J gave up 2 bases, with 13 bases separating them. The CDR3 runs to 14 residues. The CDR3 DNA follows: TGTGCCAGCAGCCTCAACGACAGGACCTACGAGCAGTACTTC. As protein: CASSLNDRTYEQYF.

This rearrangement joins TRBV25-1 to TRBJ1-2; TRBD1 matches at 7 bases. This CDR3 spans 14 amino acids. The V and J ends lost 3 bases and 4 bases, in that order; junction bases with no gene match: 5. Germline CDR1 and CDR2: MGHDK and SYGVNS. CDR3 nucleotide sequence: TGTGCCAGCAGTGACTCCGGGACAGTCTATGGCTACACCTTC. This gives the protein CASSDSGTVYGYTF.

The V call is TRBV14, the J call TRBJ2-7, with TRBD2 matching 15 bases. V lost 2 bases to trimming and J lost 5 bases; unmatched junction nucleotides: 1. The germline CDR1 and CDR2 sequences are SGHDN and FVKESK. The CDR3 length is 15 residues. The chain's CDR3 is CASSQWTSGRDEQYF. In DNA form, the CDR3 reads TGTGCCAGCAGCCAATGGACTAGCGGGAGGGACGAGCAGTACTTC.

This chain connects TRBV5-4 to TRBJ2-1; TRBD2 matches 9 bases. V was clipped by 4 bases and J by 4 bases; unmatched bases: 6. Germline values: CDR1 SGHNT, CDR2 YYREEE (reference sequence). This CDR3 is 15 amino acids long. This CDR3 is CASSHRTSEYNEQFF. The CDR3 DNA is TGTGCCAGCAGCCATAGGACTAGCGAGTACAATGAGCAGTTCTTC. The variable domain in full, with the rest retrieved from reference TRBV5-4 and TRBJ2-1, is ETGVTQSPTHLIKTRGQQVTLRCSSQSGHNTVSWYQQALGQGPQFIFQYYREEENGRGNFPPRFSGLQFPNYSSELNVNALELDDSALYLCASSHRTSEYNEQFFGPGTRLTVL.